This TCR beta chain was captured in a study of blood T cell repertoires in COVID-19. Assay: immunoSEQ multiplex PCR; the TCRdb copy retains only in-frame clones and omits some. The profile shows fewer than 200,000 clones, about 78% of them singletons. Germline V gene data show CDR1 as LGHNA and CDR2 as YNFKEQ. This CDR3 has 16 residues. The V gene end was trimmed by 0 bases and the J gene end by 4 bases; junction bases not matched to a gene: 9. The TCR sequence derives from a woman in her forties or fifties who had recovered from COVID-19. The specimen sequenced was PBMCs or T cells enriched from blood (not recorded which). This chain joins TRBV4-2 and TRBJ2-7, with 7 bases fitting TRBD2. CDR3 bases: TGTGCCAGCAGCCAAGAGAGTACAGGCGGGGGTTACGAGCAGTACTTC. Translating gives CASSQESTGGGYEQYF.